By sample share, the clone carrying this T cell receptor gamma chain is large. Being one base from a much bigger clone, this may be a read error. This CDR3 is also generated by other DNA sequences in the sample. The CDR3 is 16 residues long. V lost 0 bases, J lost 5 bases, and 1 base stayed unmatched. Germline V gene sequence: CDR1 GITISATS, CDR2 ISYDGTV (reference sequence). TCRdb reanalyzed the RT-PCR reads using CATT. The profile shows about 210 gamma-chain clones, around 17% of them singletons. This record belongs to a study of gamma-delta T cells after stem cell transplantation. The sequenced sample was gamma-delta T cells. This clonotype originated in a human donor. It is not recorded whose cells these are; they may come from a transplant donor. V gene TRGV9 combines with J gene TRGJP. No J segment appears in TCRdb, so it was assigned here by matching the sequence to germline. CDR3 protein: CALWEVEELGKKIKVF. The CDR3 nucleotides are TGTGCCTTGTGGGAGGTGGAAGAGTTGGGCAAAAAAATCAAGGTATTT.